Listed here are 20 T cell receptor beta chains from one sample, sequenced in a study of blood T cell repertoires in COVID-19. Sequencing used immunoSEQ multiplex PCR; TCRdb keeps in-frame clones, though not all of them. The data show about 260,000 clones, 84% seen once. Source material: peripheral blood. The receptors here all came from a man in his sixties with acute or convalescent COVID-19.

This rearrangement joins TRBV24-1 to TRBJ2-2; weak D call: TRBD1 (6 bases). Between the trimmed V and J ends, which lost 4 bases and 9 bases, there was a span of 17 bases. The CDR3 covers 15 residues. Germline CDR1 KGHDR, CDR2 SFDVKD. CDR3 in amino acids: CATSDPGAARRELFF. DNA of the CDR3: TGTGCCACCAGTGACCCAGGGGCTGCCCGTCGGGAGCTGTTTTTT.

This clone was detected once. The chain has TRBV7-9 and TRBJ2-7, with TRBD2 identical over 8 bases. With 5 bases clipped from V and 7 bases from J, the junction kept 10 bases outside the gene matches. CDR3 size: 14 residues. In germline, CDR1 is SEHNR, CDR2 FQNEAQ (reference sequence). The CDR3, as DNA: TGTGCCAGCAGCCACACGGGAGGGCTGGGGGAGCAGTACTTC. Translated: CASSHTGGLGEQYF.

This chain links TRBV7-3 with TRBJ1-6; 8 bases are a match to TRBD1. Per germline, CDR1 SGHTA and CDR2 FQGTGA. The V segment lost 6 bases and the J segment 7 bases; nucleotides outside the gene matches: 2. The CDR3 has 13 amino acids. CDR3 residues: CASSQGANSPLHF. The DNA for the CDR3 is TGTGCCAGCAGTCAGGGGGCGAATTCACCCCTCCACTTT.

V is TRBV18 and J is TRBJ2-3; no definite D call. The CDR3 is 16 residues long. Deletions cut 5 bases from V and 0 bases from J, with 15 bases between. Germline V gene lookup returns CDR1 KGHSH and CDR2 LQKENI. For the CDR3, the DNA is TGTGCCAGCTCAAAGATACAGCTTTCTAGCACAGATACGCAGTATTTT. It specifies CASSKIQLSSTDTQYF.

The chain links TRBV11-2 to TRBJ2-2, with D hard to call. The CDR3 has 14 residues. CDR1 is SGHAT and CDR2 is FQNNGV in the germline V gene. V was pared by 3 bases and J by 1 base, with 6 bases between. Here the CDR3 reads CASSFQVNTGELFF. As DNA, the CDR3 is TGTGCCAGCAGCTTTCAGGTGAACACCGGGGAGCTGTTTTTT.

The J gene is TRBJ1-2, the V gene TRBV9; 7 bases fit TRBD1. This CDR3 is 13 amino acids long. Germline V CDR1 and CDR2: SGDLS, YYNGEE. V shed 3 bases and J 7 bases; nucleotides not matched to a gene: 6. In DNA form, the CDR3 reads TGTGCCAGCAGCGCACAGGGGTGGGGTGGCTACACCTTC. As protein: CASSAQGWGGYTF.

This chain connects TRBV18 to TRBJ2-3; D not certain. Trimming stripped 3 bases from V and 1 base from J, with 5 bases between. Germline assignment: CDR1 KGHSH and CDR2 LQKENI. This CDR3 region has 13 residues. The CDR3 bases are TGTGCCAGCTCACCGACTGGCACAGATACGCAGTATTTT. Its protein is CASSPTGTDTQYF.

The V and J genes are TRBV6-1 and TRBJ2-3; unclear D gene. V was trimmed by 5 bases and J by 2 bases, leaving 14 bases between them. Germline CDR1 and CDR2: MNHNS and SASEGT. CDR3 length: 15 residues. This CDR3 reads CASSSYTVLTDTQYF. The CDR3 DNA sequence: TGTGCCAGCAGTTCCTATACCGTCCTCACAGATACGCAGTATTTT.

This clone was observed once. This rearrangement joins TRBV6-6 to TRBJ2-7; 8 bases agree with TRBD1. Germline CDR1 and CDR2: MNHNY and SVGAGI (reference sequence). V lost 6 bases to trimming and J lost 1 base; unmatched junction nucleotides: 8. This CDR3 is 15 amino acids long. CDR3 bases: TGTGCCAGCAGCCAGGACAGGGCCCCATCCTACGAGCAGTACTTC. Amino acid sequence: CASSQDRAPSYEQYF.

The gene calls are TRBV18 and TRBJ1-1; possibly TRBD1 for D (6 bases). Germline V gene data show CDR1 as KGHSH and CDR2 as LQKENI. The CDR3 is 15 residues long. V lost 4 bases and J lost 0, with 12 bases in between. The CDR3 DNA reads TGTGCCAGCTCACTTTGGGACATCATGAACACTGAAGCTTTCTTT. Protein: CASSLWDIMNTEAFF. Filled out from reference TRBV18 and TRBJ1-1, the complete variable domain reads NAGVMQNPRHLVRRRGQEARLRCSPMKGHSHVYWYRQLPEEGLKFMVYLQKENIIDESGMPKERFSAEFPKEGPSILRIQQVVRGDSAAYFCASSLWDIMNTEAFFGQGTRLTVV.

The chain links TRBV7-3 to TRBJ2-7, with D tentatively TRBD2 (6 bases). The CDR3 loop spans 13 amino acids. Germline V gene sequence: CDR1 SGHTA, CDR2 FQGTGA. V shed 3 bases and J shed 2 bases, with 8 bases lying between them. In nucleotides, the CDR3 is TGTGCCAGCAGCTTGGGGGGTCCCTACGAGCAGTACTTC. Translation: CASSLGGPYEQYF.

V usage is TRBV7-8 and J usage is TRBJ1-4; D is unresolved. The CDR3 covers 15 residues. V was cut by 0 bases and J by 3 bases, with 8 bases left in between. CDR1 and CDR2 (germline): SGHVS, FQNEAQ. This CDR3 reads CASSLASSANEKLFF. CDR3 DNA sequence: TGTGCCAGCAGCTTAGCGTCGTCAGCTAATGAAAAACTGTTTTTT.

The chain is built from TRBV27 and TRBJ2-7, with TRBD1 matching 9 bases. There are 13 residues in the CDR3. Germline V gives CDR1 MNHEY, CDR2 SMNVEV (reference sequence). J gave up 2 bases and V 8 bases, and 4 bases lay outside the gene matches. Written as DNA, the CDR3 is TGTGCCAGCCGACAGGGGGTGACCTACGAGCAGTACTTC. Its protein is CASRQGVTYEQYF.

This clone has a single count. This chain links TRBV19 with TRBJ1-5; D call uncertain. The germline V and J ends were trimmed by 5 bases and 7 bases, with 12 bases remaining between them. This CDR3 contains 13 residues. Germline V gene lookup returns CDR1 LNHDA and CDR2 SQIVND (reference sequence). Written as DNA, the CDR3 is TGTGCCAGTAGTCAGAGGGAAGAACAGCCCCAGCATTTT. Encoded protein: CASSQREEQPQHF. Full variable domain (missing parts from reference TRBV19 and TRBJ1-5): DGGITQSPKYLFRKEGQNVTLSCEQNLNHDAMYWYRQDPGQGLRLIYYSQIVNDFQKGDIAEGYSVSREKKESFPLTVTSAQKNPTAFYLCASSQREEQPQHFGDGTRLSIL.

V gene TRBV7-9 combines with J gene TRBJ1-2; 7 bases align to TRBD1. Losses at the gene ends were 5 bases for V and 8 bases for J; bases not matched to a gene: 14. Germline V gives CDR1 SEHNR, CDR2 FQNEAQ (reference sequence). This CDR3 contains 15 residues. The CDR3 protein is CASSNRDRTFGGYTF. The DNA of the CDR3 is TGTGCCAGCAGCAATCGGGACAGAACGTTTGGGGGCTACACCTTC.

The chain is built from TRBV4-2 and TRBJ1-6, with 10 positions matching TRBD1. The CDR3 length is 16 residues. CDR1 and CDR2 (germline): LGHNA, YNFKEQ. With V trimmed by 4 bases and J by 8 bases, 8 bases remained unmatched. In nucleotides, the CDR3 is TGTGCCAGCAGCCTGACTGCCGGGACAGGGGATTCACCCCTCCACTTT. It is translated as CASSLTAGTGDSPLHF.

The chain combines TRBV2 with TRBJ1-5; tentative D call: TRBD1 (6 bases). Germline lookup yields CDR1 SNHLY and CDR2 FYNNEI. The length of the CDR3 is 12 residues. V shed 5 bases and J shed 9 bases, with 11 bases lying between them. The CDR3 bases are TGTGCCAGCAGTACAGGGCCAGGGCCCCAGCATTTT. It specifies CASSTGPGPQHF.

J is TRBJ2-1 and V is TRBV19, with 12 bases lining up with TRBD2. Germline V lookup: CDR1 LNHDA, CDR2 SQIVND (reference sequence). This CDR3 is 18 amino acids long. J was trimmed by 6 bases and V by 5 bases; bases with no gene match: 14. In DNA form, the CDR3 reads TGTGCCAGTAGTCCATCAGCCCTAGCGGGGGGGCCGAGCAATGAGCAGTTCTTC. Its protein product is CASSPSALAGGPSNEQFF.

The V call is TRBV5-4, the J call TRBJ2-5; no reliable D call. Trimming removed 3 bases at V and 1 base at J, with 10 bases between. Germline V CDR1 and CDR2: SGHNT, YYREEE (reference sequence). CDR3 length equals 14 residues. The CDR3 DNA sequence: TGTGCCAGCAGCTCCTTTACCAGCCAAGAGACCCAGTACTTC. This gives the protein CASSSFTSQETQYF.

The V gene is TRBV10-3, the J gene TRBJ2-1, with 13 nucleotides matching TRBD2. The V and J ends lost 6 bases and 3 bases, in that order; junction bases with no gene match: 14. Per germline, CDR1 ENHRY and CDR2 SYGVKD. The CDR3 loop spans 19 amino acids. The CDR3 DNA reads TGTGCCATCAGCCCTGGACTAGCGGGGGCTGATGACTACTACAATGAGCAGTTCTTC. It encodes CAISPGLAGADDYYNEQFF.